One and the same sample provided the 14 T cell receptor beta chains below, sequenced in a study of STAT5B mutations in CD4+ large granular lymphocyte leukemia (dated by TCRdb to between 2022 and 2023). Library preparation was by the immunoSEQ multiplex PCR assay. This immuneACCESS table, as held by TCRdb, lists in-frame sequences with V and J called but not all clones. Of the missing ones, under half trace to an unresolved V gene in checked studies; the others have no known cause. For this sample the table gives 31,000 or so clones, of which 79% were detected only once. The top ten constitute around 2.3% of the sample. The specimen sequenced was CD4+ T cells from blood buffy coats. These receptors all come from a human donor in good health.

A few counts support this clone. This sequence joins TRBV5-4 and TRBJ1-5; D is undetermined. The germline CDR1 and CDR2 sequences are SGHNT and YYREEE (reference sequence). V lost 10 bases to trimming and J lost 0 bases, with 14 bases between them. The CDR3 totals 14 residues. CDR3 sequence (DNA): TGTGCCGTCTGGAACAGCGATAGCAATCAGCCCCAGCATTTT. Translation: CAVWNSDSNQPQHF.

The J gene is TRBJ2-1, the V gene TRBV11-3, with D unclear. Germline V gene lookup returns CDR1 SGHNT and CDR2 YENEEA. There are 11 residues in the CDR3. The germline V and J ends were trimmed by 0 bases and 15 bases, with 9 bases remaining between them. The CDR3 reads CASSLDLVPFF. As DNA, the CDR3 is TGTGCCAGCAGCTTAGATCTAGTTCCGTTCTTC.

This sequence joins TRBV11-3 and TRBJ1-1, with 10 bases matching TRBD1. The trim removed 2 bases at V and 5 bases at J, leaving 2 bases unmatched. Germline V lookup: CDR1 SGHNT, CDR2 YENEEA. The length of the CDR3 is 14 residues. CDR3 coding DNA: TGTGCCAGCAGCTTATGGACAGGGGGAACTGAAGCTTTCTTT. Translation: CASSLWTGGTEAFF. Full variable domain (outside the CDR3, taken from reference TRBV11-3 and TRBJ1-1): EAGVVQSPRYKIIEKKQPVAFWCNPISGHNTLYWYLQNLGQGPELLIRYENEEAVDDSQLPKDRFSAERLKGVDSTLKIQPAELGDSAVYLCASSLWTGGTEAFFGQGTRLTVV.

A single count supports this clone. V gene TRBV30 combines with J gene TRBJ1-4; weak D call: TRBD1 (6 bases). V was pared by 3 bases and J by 7 bases, with 15 bases between. The CDR3 contains 14 residues. Germline CDR1 is GTSNPN and CDR2 is SVGIG (reference sequence). The CDR3 bases are TGTGCCTGGAGCGTATGGGGGGCCAGTGAAAAACTGTTTTTT. It yields the protein CAWSVWGASEKLFF.

The rearrangement joins TRBV29-1 to TRBJ1-6; D remains ambiguous. This CDR3 has 13 amino acids. V was clipped by 6 bases and J by 0 bases, with 6 bases between them. In germline, CDR1 is SQVTM, CDR2 ANQGSEA. The DNA of the CDR3 is TGCAGCGTGGGCAGCTCCTATAATTCACCCCTCCACTTT. The encoded protein is CSVGSSYNSPLHF.

In DNA, the CDR3 is TGTGCCAGCCCCCACGGGAACAGGGGGCTTGCTGGAAACACCATATATTTT. Protein sequence: CASPHGNRGLAGNTIYF. The chain recombines TRBV6-4 with TRBJ1-3; 9 bases align to TRBD1. CDR3 length: 17 amino acids. Germline CDR1 and CDR2: MRHNA and SNTAGT. V was pared by 8 bases and J by 2 bases, with 13 bases of the junction left unmatched.

The genes are TRBV9 and TRBJ2-2; 7 nucleotides align to TRBD1. The CDR3 spans 14 residues. The V gene's germline CDR1 is SGDLS and CDR2 YYNGEE. V dropped 2 bases and J dropped 7; count of bases not matched to a gene: 5. The CDR3 coding sequence is TGTGCCAGCAGCGTGGCAGGGGGAGTCGGGGAGCTGTTTTTT. Amino acids: CASSVAGGVGELFF.

This chain's CDR3 is CASSQGLSTDTQYF. CDR3 DNA sequence: TGTGCCAGCAGCCAGGGACTAAGCACAGATACGCAGTATTTT. The V call is TRBV7-8, the J call TRBJ2-3, with 7 bases matching TRBD2. J was trimmed by 0 bases and V by 5 bases; bases with no gene match: 2. The CDR3 is 14 amino acids. Germline loops: CDR1 SGHVS, CDR2 FQNEAQ.

This chain joins TRBV5-1 and TRBJ1-6; D is unresolved. Germline assignment: CDR1 SGHRS and CDR2 YFSETQ. The germline V and J ends were trimmed by 2 bases and 0 bases, with 6 bases remaining between them. The CDR3 has 15 amino acids. CDR3 DNA: TGCGCCAGCAGCTTCGGTGGCTCCTATAATTCACCCCTCCACTTT. Amino acid sequence: CASSFGGSYNSPLHF. Full variable domain (outside the CDR3, taken from reference TRBV5-1 and TRBJ1-6): KAGVTQTPRYLIKTRGQQVTLSCSPISGHRSVSWYQQTPGQGLQFLFEYFSETQRNKGNFPGRFSGRQFSNSRSEMNVSTLELGDSALYLCASSFGGSYNSPLHFGNGTRLTVT.

The sample holds a few counts of this clone. The V gene is TRBV14, the J gene TRBJ2-7; tentatively, D is TRBD2 (5 bases). The germline V gene encodes CDR1 SGHDN and CDR2 FVKESK. Trimming pared 4 bases from V and 6 bases from J, leaving 10 bases between. This CDR3 comprises 12 residues. DNA of the CDR3: TGTGCCAGCAGCCCAAAAGGGAGCGAGCAGTACTTC. Residues: CASSPKGSEQYF.

On this clone: The junction departs from the called germline gene at one end, perhaps through a read error. The chain couples TRBV4-1 to TRBJ1-1; D perhaps matches TRBD1 (5 bases). This CDR3 contains 17 residues. Germline-derived CDR1 and CDR2 are MGHRA and YSYEKL. The CDR3 coding sequence is TGCGCCAGCAGCAAAGAGGTGGGTCAGGGAGTGTCCACTGAAGCTTTCTTT. Translating gives CASSKEVGQGVSTEAFF.

The CDR3 reads CASSSGLAGRYNEQFF. CDR3 DNA: TGTGCCAGCAGTTCTGGCCTAGCGGGTCGATACAATGAGCAGTTCTTC. This sequence joins TRBV27 and TRBJ2-1; 8 nucleotides agree with TRBD2. CDR1 is MNHEY and CDR2 is SMNVEV in the germline V gene (reference sequence). The CDR3 is made up of 16 amino acids. V trimming: 4 bases; J trimming: 4 bases; junction bases outside the gene matches: 9.

The chain employs TRBV27 and TRBJ1-2; no clear D gene. The germline V and J ends were trimmed by 5 bases and 8 bases, with 15 bases remaining between them. This CDR3 region has 13 residues. Germline V gene data show CDR1 as MNHEY and CDR2 as SMNVEV (reference sequence). The CDR3 DNA reads TGTGCCAGCAGTCCTAGAGAATATTACGGCTACACCTTC. It is translated as CASSPREYYGYTF.

The V gene is TRBV5-1, the J gene TRBJ2-7, with 7 bases lining up with TRBD1. The CDR3 covers 14 residues. Per the germline V gene, CDR1 is SGHRS and CDR2 is YFSETQ. Trimming cost V 6 bases and J 5 bases; bases outside gene matches: 11. The CDR3 bases are TGCGCCAGCAACCCGACAGGGTTCCCGGACGAGCAGTACTTC. It encodes CASNPTGFPDEQYF.